This T cell receptor (beta chain) was retrieved from a study of cytomegalovirus exposure and HLA in healthy donors. Germline assignment: CDR1 MNHEY and CDR2 SMNVEV (reference sequence). The ends lost 6 bases at V and 10 bases at J; junction bases unmatched: 17. The CDR3 runs to 16 residues. Vbeta (60) and Jbeta (13) primers were used in the PCR. Produced via immunoSEQ multiplex PCR; TCRdb's table is partial and in-frame only. The profile shows 200,000 to 250,000 clones, 65% to 85% of them singletons. Specimen: PBMCs. The receptor's source is a man aged 45 to 65 in good health and CMV-seronegative. V and J are TRBV27 and TRBJ1-4, with TRBD1 matching 7 bases. In DNA, the CDR3 is TGTGCCAGCAGCGACTTACAGGGGCTCAAAGAAGGAAAACTGTTTTTT. Translating gives CASSDLQGLKEGKLFF.